Here is one T cell receptor (beta chain) with its context. Its antigen is currently unknown. Primers for the PCR totalled 60 Vbeta and 13 Jbeta. In the source study's methods: Later work found around 72 million unique TCR beta chains, with about 10 million shared. The repertoire was sequenced with immunoSEQ multiplex PCR; TCRdb's copy has only in-frame clones and lacks some. V and J calls and clone size are copied from that table; D and trimming were computed from the DNA. The repertoire includes fewer than 150,000 clones, 82% of them detected once, and around 2.4% sits in the top ten. These data belong to a study of cytomegalovirus exposure and HLA in healthy donors. General observations from the study: An analysis done earlier found most TCR beta V segments productive about 87% or about 30% of the time. Overall, about 160 TCR beta chains were annotated as cytomegalovirus-associated.

Germline CDR1 reads LNHDA; CDR2 reads SQIVND (reference sequence). Trimming stripped 3 bases from V and 2 bases from J, with 17 bases between. The CDR3 length is 16 residues. Those who donated were healthy bone marrow donors. This chain connects TRBV19 to TRBJ2-7, with D unclear. The clonotype was recovered from a male donor in good health and CMV-seronegative. Input material: PBMCs. The DNA for the CDR3 is TGTGCCAGTAGTATCGACTGGAGCGACCTTACCTACGAGCAGTACTTC. The encoded protein is CASSIDWSDLTYEQYF.